This TCR beta chain was captured by sequencing in a study of CD8+ T cells in alopecia areata. Background on the study: The study gave treated patients oral tofacitinib at 5 to 10 mg twice daily. Tofacitinib exposure lasted 6 to 18 months, followed by 6 months off drug.

This sample's treatment: oral pan-JAK inhibitor, 5-10 mg twice daily. Individuals with alopecia areata gave both lesional scalp punch biopsies and peripheral blood for collection. Regarding this clone: Its target is not known.

Study results and limitations: Possibly because of HLA-related factors, TCR sharing was less clear across patients than in mice.

As the sequencing template, cDNA was produced by extracting RNA and reverse transcribing it. Libraries were prepared by immunoSEQ multiplex PCR; TCRdb keeps only in-frame clonotypes and omits some of them. Of some 170,000 clones in the sample, about 53% were seen once. The sequence was obtained from a human donor with alopecia areata. Source: CD8+ T cells sorted from blood, taken at week 24, from a patient treated with tofacitinib.

CDR3 nucleotide sequence: TGTGCCAGCAGCGTAGGGTCGGACTATGGCTACACCTTC. This translates into CASSVGSDYGYTF. V is TRBV9 and J is TRBJ1-2; no clear D. Germline assignment: CDR1 SGDLS and CDR2 YYNGEE. The CDR3 consists of 13 residues. Deletions cut 0 bases from V and 3 bases from J, with 6 bases between. The variable domain in full, with the rest retrieved from reference TRBV9 and TRBJ1-2, is DSGVTQTPKHLITATGQRVTLRCSPRSGDLSVYWYQQSLDQGLQFLIQYYNGEERAKGNILERFSAQQFPDLHSELNLSSLELGDSALYFCASSVGSDYGYTFGSGTRLTVV.